This section outlines one T cell receptor (beta chain) sequence together with its context. This clone's antigen is unknown. Base qualities are not at hand, and no much larger clone is one base apart. The library was generated by the immunoSEQ multiplex PCR assay. A mixture of 60 forward primers for TCR Vbeta segments and 13 reverse primers for TCR Jbeta segments was used in the multiplex PCR. Amplification of the CDR3 region of rearranged TCR beta genes was performed with a multiplex PCR assay on genomic DNA. On the Illumina HiSeq System, the amplified TCR beta libraries were sequenced as 87-base-pair reads. The paper's processing steps were these. Across the roughly 600 repertoires, a later analysis counted tens of millions of unique TCR beta chains, 9.5 million to 12 million of which were shared by at least two donors. To remove PCR and sequencing errors, raw reads were error-corrected and collapsed into unique sequences using a nearest-neighbor algorithm that merged closely related sequences. V, D and J gene segments were assigned by aligning CDR3 sequences to IMGT reference sequences. For a sequence to be retained, a match of at least six nucleotides was required to both a V gene segment and a J gene segment. Rearrangements were called productive when the CDR3 lacked stop codons and stayed in frame with V and J; all others were non-productive. Following IMGT convention, CDR3 was defined as the stretch from the second conserved V-encoded cysteine to the conserved J-encoded phenylalanine. In an earlier analysis of approximately 590 of the donors, sequences lacking an unambiguous match to a single V gene segment were excluded. In an earlier analysis of some 590 of the donors, V segments were called functional above 56.7% productive rearrangements and were called segregating when the between-donor standard deviation exceeded 5%. A statistical classification framework was built for diagnosing cytomegalovirus status from the catalog of TCR beta chain sequences. In a later analysis, V and J genes were assigned by comparing TCR nucleotide sequences against IMGT/GENE-DB human TR gene sequences. The TCRdist pipeline was used in a later analysis to assign CDR3 sequences and most-parsimonious VDJ recombination scenarios. In a later analysis, every TCR beta chain was defined by the combination of its CDR3 amino acid sequence and its V-gene family, and reads without a unique V-gene family were dropped. In a later analysis, around 600 highly shared, low-generation-probability nucleotide sequences were removed to address suspected cross-contamination and a sequencing artifact. A later analysis calculated a clonal expansion index for each public chain from normalized within-repertoire ranks of inferred template counts. A later analysis computed generation probabilities with a VDJ recombination model fitted to out-of-frame rearrangements, and checked the results against IGoR. Hypergeometric tests were used in a later analysis to score TCR-TCR, TCR-HLA and TCR-CMV co-occurrence, with a repertoire-size bias correction applied to the TCR pairs. A later analysis estimated false discovery rates by permuting HLA or CMV assignments 20 times. In a later analysis, co-occurring TCRs were grouped with DBSCAN, and TCRdist sequence similarity was added when clustering was performed within HLA-allele-positive subsets. Repertoires with fewer than 30,000 or more than 120,000 public chains, plus five repertoires with anomalous nucleotide sharing, were excluded from co-occurrence clustering. What TCRdb holds here is the immuneACCESS table cut down to in-frame rearrangements. Part of the clones is not present; checked against another copy, under half of the missing clones reflect an unresolved V gene, and the others are unexplained. V and J calls and clone size are given by that table; D and trimming were obtained from the DNA. The sample yields more than 100,000 clones; around 9% were counted once. The top ten constitute around 7% of the sample.

This sample was included in a study of cytomegalovirus exposure and HLA in healthy donors (dated by TCRdb to about 2017). Looking at the study overall: An earlier analysis of roughly 500 of the donors reported roughly 270 Gb of sequence data and 100 million to 130 million unique TCR beta sequences from 150 million to 200 million T cells. About 280 gigabases of sequencing data and 78 million or so unique TCR sequences were included in an early release covering under 650 HLA-typed donors. The T cell repertoires of 666 subjects were profiled by immunosequencing and related to cytomegalovirus serostatus. The study aimed to test whether cataloging public T cell receptors could reveal signatures of past pathogen exposure. Typing coverage differed by locus: A, B, C, DRB1 and DQB1 were typed in about 620-630 donors, DQA1 in about 550, DPA1 in 600 to 610, and DPB1 in just under 480. Among several hundred genotyped donors of the cohort, an average of around 250,000 unique TCR beta nucleotide sequences was sequenced per donor, of which approximately 19% were non-productive. Class I and class II HLA loci were covered by the typing at four-digit resolution. A separate validation cohort of roughly 120 different subjects was used in addition to the approximately 610-subject first cohort. The later analysis used no new phenotypic data to find candidate immune exposures, relying instead on TCR beta sequences and their occurrence across donors. Genome-wide SNP genotypes for about three fifths of the roughly 700 donors were used in a later genetic analysis, which treated that subset as a discovery cohort. A later analysis re-examined previously published TCR beta repertoires from around 670 donors and added high-resolution HLA genotyping to investigate patterns of TCR occurrence. Of the approximately 400 genotyped donors, over 70% fell in the genetic ancestry cluster associated with self-reported Caucasian donors. All discovery cohort repertoires had been generated using a single sequencing platform. To predict cytomegalovirus infection status, the study brought together high-throughput TCR immunosequencing, statistical association of individual TCRs with disease status, and machine learning. About five DR-DQ haplotypes were handled as single units for association and clustering because linkage in the cohort was strong. Donor age, sex, ethnicity and CMV serostatus were compiled together with the repertoire data. In an earlier analysis of several hundred of the donors, high-throughput TCR beta sequencing was used to judge whether each TCR beta V gene segment behaved as functional or pseudogenic. Study-wide conclusions, independent of this receptor: A further reported finding was that TCR beta sequences accurately predicted the HLA-A and HLA-B alleles for most subjects in the first cohort. The cohort was sequenced for TCR beta chains only, and without alpha or paired-chain data the features that could be detected were limited. Immune exposure information for the cohort was limited to CMV serostatus. About 15 rarely observed V segments, including chromosome 9 orphons, were excluded from the earlier analysis of several hundred of the donors because counts were too low. In a later analysis, several top co-occurrence clusters were reported to appear linked to parvovirus B19, influenza, CMV and Epstein-Barr virus. Assigning TCR associations to individual alleles was difficult when HLA alleles, especially DR and DQ, strongly co-occurred. A total of 150 to 200 TCR beta chains were listed by the study as associated with cytomegalovirus. Because HLA typing was unavailable for some donors at each locus, only the typed subset was used in association tests. Specific HLA alleles were associated with 15,000 to 20,000 TCR beta sequences at a false discovery rate of 0.05 in a later analysis. Correlated functional status among segregating V segments might reflect linkage disequilibrium, but an unknown experimental factor could not be ruled out. In a later genetic analysis, fewer N-insertions in productive TCRs were reported among donors in an Asian-associated ancestry cluster than the roughly 700-donor mean. A later analysis found that TCR association rates varied across HLA loci, with DRB1 alleles showing the most associated TCRs and HLA-C alleles the fewest. Most TCR sequences were observed very rarely across donors, whereas some public TCRs were present in many individuals. A later analysis found that HLA-associated TCR beta chains were more clonally expanded and had lower generation probabilities than equally common non-associated chains. A cluster of highly shared sequence variants was judged likely to be a technical artifact of the sequencing pipeline. According to a later analysis, most CMV-associated TCR beta chains appeared to be HLA-restricted, and the HLA associations seemed to be driven largely by CMV exposure. Sequencing depth was assumed to be roughly uniform across donors in the presence/absence analyses, though that assumption may not hold. According to the authors, the approach could potentially be generalized to other disease states and immunological phenotypes. V-gene and J-gene trimming of TCR beta chains was associated with a missense DCLRE1C variant in a later genetic analysis, and the association was replicated in an independent cohort. In an earlier analysis of over 550 of the donors, most TCR beta V segments were observed in productive rearrangements about 87% or about 30% of the time, broadly matching IMGT annotations. A few of the identified cytomegalovirus-associated TCR beta chains were confirmed in vitro to be specific for cytomegalovirus antigens. The classifier was reported to diagnose cytomegalovirus status with high specificity and sensitivity in both the original cohort and the validation cohort.

The cohort consisted of approximately 690 healthy bone marrow donors. At the time of sampling, every cohort member was nominally healthy, though immune exposures that went unrecorded were likely present. The donor tested CMV seropositive and was one of the 289 seropositive cohort members. Each donor provided a peripheral blood sample, and peripheral blood mononuclear cells were used for TCR beta sequencing. Genomic DNA was extracted from the blood cell samples with the Qiagen DNeasy Blood Extraction Kit. The origin of this receptor is a woman aged 35 to 49 in good health and CMV-seropositive. Sequenced material: PBMCs.

The CDR3 protein is CASKNPGGGYTF. DNA sequence: TGTGCCAGCAAGAACCCGGGGGGAGGCTACACCTTC. The rearranged chain carries TRBV6-4 and TRBJ1-2; the D gene is perhaps TRBD1, on 5 matching bases. Reading the germline V gene gives CDR1 MRHNA and CDR2 SNTAGT. Measured from the cysteine to the phenylalanine, the CDR3 is 12 residues long. Only the CDR3 part of the read is kept: 36 bases, read in frame from the first base. The V and J ends are trimmed by 7 bases and 8 bases, leaving 14 bases between them.